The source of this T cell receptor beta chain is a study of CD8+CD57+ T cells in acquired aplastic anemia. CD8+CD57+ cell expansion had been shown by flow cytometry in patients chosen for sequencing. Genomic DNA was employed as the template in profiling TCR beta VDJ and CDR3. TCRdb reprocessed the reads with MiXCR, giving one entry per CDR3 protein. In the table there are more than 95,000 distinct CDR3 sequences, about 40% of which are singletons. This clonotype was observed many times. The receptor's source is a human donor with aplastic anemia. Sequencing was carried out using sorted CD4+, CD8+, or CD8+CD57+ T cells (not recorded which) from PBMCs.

The CDR3 DNA reads as TGTGCCAGCAGCCCCTCTAGCGGGGTAGAGACCCAGTACTTC. Its protein product is CASSPSSGVETQYF. The chain uses TRBV7-3 and TRBJ2-5, with TRBD2 matching over 9 bases. CDR1 is SGHTA and CDR2 is FQGTGA in the germline V gene. J was trimmed by 4 bases and V by 5 bases; bases with no gene match: 5. This CDR3 has 14 amino acids.